These T cell receptor beta chains were read from a single sample in a study of T cell changes during pregnancy in multiple sclerosis. Clones were read by immunoSEQ multiplex PCR, and TCRdb kept only the in-frame ones, dropping some. The top ten clones hold more than 0.85% of a sample with almost 50,000 clones, around 92% of them seen once. This specimen was peripheral blood, taken after pregnancy. The source of these receptors is a female donor with multiple sclerosis, enrolled in a pregnancy study. CDR3s leave out the opening cysteine and the closing phenylalanine or tryptophan.

j_call: TRBJ2-2; v_call: TRBV7-3; cdr3_aa: ASSFSGGRTGELF
j_call: TRBJ2-7; v_call: TRBV2; cdr3_aa: ASSEAGQGSYEQY
j_call: TRBJ2-3; v_call: TRBV18; cdr3_aa: ASSPSGGSYTQY
j_call: TRBJ1-5; v_call: TRBV30; cdr3_aa: AWKGSGTAGEPQH
j_call: TRBJ1-4; v_call: TRBV28; cdr3_aa: ASSRAGATNEKLF
j_call: TRBJ2-3; v_call: TRBV5-1; cdr3_aa: ASSPGLGTDTQY
j_call: TRBJ1-1; v_call: TRBV21-1; cdr3_aa: ASSRTGFGEAF
j_call: TRBJ1-5; v_call: TRBV25-1; cdr3_aa: ASSEYSNQPQH
j_call: TRBJ2-7; v_call: TRBV7-9; cdr3_aa: ASSWGGLAGDSYEQY
j_call: TRBJ1-2; v_call: TRBV7-2; cdr3_aa: ASSSVDSKNYGYT
j_call: TRBJ2-1; v_call: TRBV14; cdr3_aa: ASSQVANEQF
j_call: TRBJ2-7; v_call: TRBV5-4; cdr3_aa: ASLRAGGAEQY
j_call: TRBJ2-3; v_call: TRBV18; cdr3_aa: ASSPQLLTDTQY
j_call: TRBJ1-3; v_call: TRBV9; cdr3_aa: ASSPSGDPSRGNTIY
j_call: TRBJ1-5; v_call: TRBV7-2; cdr3_aa: ASSSGVSNQPQH
j_call: TRBJ1-1; v_call: TRBV19; cdr3_aa: ASKGDRVNTEAF